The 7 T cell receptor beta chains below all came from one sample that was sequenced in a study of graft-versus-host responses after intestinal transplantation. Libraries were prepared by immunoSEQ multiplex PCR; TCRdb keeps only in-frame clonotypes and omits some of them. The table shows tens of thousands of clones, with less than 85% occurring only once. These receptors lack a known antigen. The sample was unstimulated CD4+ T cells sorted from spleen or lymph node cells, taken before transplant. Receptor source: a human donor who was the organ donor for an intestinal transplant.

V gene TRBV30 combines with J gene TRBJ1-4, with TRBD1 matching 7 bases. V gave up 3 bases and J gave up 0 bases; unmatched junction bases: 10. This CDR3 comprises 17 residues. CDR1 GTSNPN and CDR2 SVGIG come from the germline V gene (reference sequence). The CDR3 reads CAWRGYGTVATNEKLFF. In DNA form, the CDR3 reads TGTGCCTGGAGGGGTTATGGGACAGTTGCAACTAATGAAAAACTGTTTTTT.

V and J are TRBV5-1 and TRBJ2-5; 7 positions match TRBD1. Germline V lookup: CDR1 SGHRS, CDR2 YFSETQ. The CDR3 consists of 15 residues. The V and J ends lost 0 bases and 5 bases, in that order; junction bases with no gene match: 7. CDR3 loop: CASSLAPGTDETQYF. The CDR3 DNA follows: TGCGCCAGCAGCTTGGCCCCCGGGACAGATGAGACCCAGTACTTC.

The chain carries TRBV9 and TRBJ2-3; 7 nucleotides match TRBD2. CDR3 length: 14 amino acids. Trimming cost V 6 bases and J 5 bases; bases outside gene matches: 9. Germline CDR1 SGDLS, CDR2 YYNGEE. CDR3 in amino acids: CASTLGGLGDTQYF. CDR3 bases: TGTGCCAGCACCCTGGGGGGGTTAGGAGATACGCAGTATTTT.

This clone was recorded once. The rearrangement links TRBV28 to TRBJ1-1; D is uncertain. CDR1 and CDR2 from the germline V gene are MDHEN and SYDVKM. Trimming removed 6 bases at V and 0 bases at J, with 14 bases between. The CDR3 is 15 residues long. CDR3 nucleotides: TGTGCCAGCAGCCAACCCGTCGCCGTGAACACTGAAGCTTTCTTT. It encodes CASSQPVAVNTEAFF.

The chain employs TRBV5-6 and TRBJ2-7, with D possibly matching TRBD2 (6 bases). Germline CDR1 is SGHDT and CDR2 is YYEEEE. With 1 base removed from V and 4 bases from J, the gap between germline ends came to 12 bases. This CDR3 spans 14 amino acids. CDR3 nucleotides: TGTGCCAGCAGCTTGTGGGGAGGTAAATACGAGCAGTACTTC. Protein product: CASSLWGGKYEQYF.

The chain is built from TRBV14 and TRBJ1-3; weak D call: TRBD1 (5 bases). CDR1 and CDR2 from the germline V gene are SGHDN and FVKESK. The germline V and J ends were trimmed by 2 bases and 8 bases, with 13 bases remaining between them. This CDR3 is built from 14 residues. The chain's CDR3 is CASSQHGGGDTIYF. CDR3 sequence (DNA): TGTGCCAGCAGCCAACATGGAGGAGGGGACACCATATATTTT.

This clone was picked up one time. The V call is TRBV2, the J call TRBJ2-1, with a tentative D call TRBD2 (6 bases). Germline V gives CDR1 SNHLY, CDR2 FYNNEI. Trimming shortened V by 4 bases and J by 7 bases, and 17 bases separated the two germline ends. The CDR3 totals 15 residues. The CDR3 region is CASSGTSLLGNEQFF. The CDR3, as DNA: TGTGCCAGCAGTGGTACTAGCCTATTAGGAAATGAGCAGTTCTTC.